This T cell receptor (beta chain) was sequenced for a study of cytomegalovirus exposure and HLA in healthy donors. Overall study findings and caveats: A prior analysis recorded that most TCR beta V segments were productive about 90% or about 30% of the time. The study recorded 150 to 200 TCR beta chains that were cytomegalovirus-associated.

PCR used 60 Vbeta primers and 13 Jbeta primers. The data were produced by immunoSEQ multiplex PCR, yet TCRdb's version contains in-frame clones alone and is incomplete. In the table there are approximately 88,000 clones, 76% of which are singletons. Per the germline V gene, CDR1 is SGHDT and CDR2 is YYEEEE. V shed 7 bases and J shed 1 base, with 11 bases lying between them. CDR3 length: 13 residues. Points on this clone: Its antigen is unknown.

The sequencing input was PBMCs. This chain uses TRBV5-6 with TRBJ1-1, with D uncertain. The TCR was taken from a male donor in good health and CMV-seronegative. CDR3 bases: TGTGCCAGCCTCCTACGCCCGAACACTGAAGCTTTCTTT. Translating gives CASLLRPNTEAFF.